Below, one TCR beta chain is given with its context. Its antigen is as yet unknown. This specimen comes from a study of cytomegalovirus exposure and HLA in healthy donors. Study information: Most donors, roughly 77% of 350 to 450 genotyped, fell in the Caucasian-associated ancestry cluster. Study results and limitations: Researchers left out some V segments, among them TRBV6-2 and TRBV6-3, as indistinguishable. Analyzed later, most CMV-associated TCR beta chains appeared HLA-restricted.

Both 60 Vbeta primers and 13 Jbeta primers went into the PCR. Method: immunoSEQ multiplex PCR; TCRdb's copy keeps in-frame clones and lacks some. The sample lists 70,000 to 75,000 clones; roughly 78% were seen once. Trimming pared 4 bases from V and 4 bases from J, leaving 16 bases between. The germline CDR1 and CDR2 sequences are SGHDN and FVKESK. CDR3 size: 15 residues. Sequenced: PBMCs. This TCR was recovered from a woman between 40 and 55 years old in good health and CMV-seropositive. This chain uses TRBV14 with TRBJ2-5, with D perhaps TRBD2 (6 bases). CDR3 DNA sequence: TGTGCCAGCAGCCGGGGAGCGGGTGTCGGAGAGACCCAGTACTTC. Residues: CASSRGAGVGETQYF.